This TCR beta chain came from a study of cytomegalovirus exposure and HLA in healthy donors. The CDR3 runs to 14 residues. V was clipped by 3 bases and J by 6 bases; unmatched bases: 6. The germline gives CDR1 SGHDT, CDR2 YYEEEE. Whole-study findings and limits: Most observed TCR sequences were rare, whereas some public TCRs were detected in many donors. A few chains linked to CMV were shown in vitro to be specific for CMV antigens.

Donors came from a validation cohort of some 130 subjects, distinct from the first 666-subject cohort. Sequencing used immunoSEQ multiplex PCR; TCRdb keeps in-frame clones, though not all of them. Here the sample spans some 170,000 clones, around nine tenths being singletons. Note on this clone: What it recognizes is unknown.

The V and J genes are TRBV5-6 and TRBJ1-1, with 9 bases identical to TRBD1. The TCR was taken from a man between 18 and 35 years old in good health and CMV-seropositive. The sequenced sample was PBMCs. The CDR3: CASSYGTGFAEAFF. As DNA, the CDR3 is TGTGCCAGCAGCTACGGGACAGGGTTCGCTGAAGCTTTCTTT.